This record concerns one T cell receptor (beta chain) sequence. What it recognizes is unknown. The record originates from a study of beta chain features in type 1 diabetes. Study outcomes and limitations: Type 1 diabetes patients had moderately but significantly shorter TCRB CDR3s in all four CD4+ subsets.

The CDR3 has 16 amino acids. With 3 bases clipped from V and 5 bases from J, the junction kept 10 bases outside the gene matches. Germline V lookup: CDR1 LNHDA, CDR2 SQIVND (reference sequence). The investigators reverse transcribed all of the isolated RNA, so they sequenced expressed TCRB transcripts. The protocol was immunoSEQ multiplex PCR, while the TCRdb copy is restricted to in-frame clones and leaves out a portion. This table holds about 240,000 clones, about 15% found once. Sequenced input: naive CD4+ T cells from blood. The chain couples TRBV19 to TRBJ1-1, with TRBD1 matching 9 bases. The clonotype comes from a man aged 25 to 40 with type 1 diabetes. The CDR3 region has the DNA TGTGCCAGTAGTATTAACGGACAGGGGCTAAATACTGAAGCTTTCTTT. Translation: CASSINGQGLNTEAFF.